The 5 T cell receptor beta chains listed next were all sequenced from one sample in a study of shared clonotypes between healthy human individuals. Clones were read by immunoSEQ multiplex PCR, and TCRdb kept only the in-frame ones, dropping some. The table lists hundreds of thousands of clones, about 95% of them singletons, with 0.11% in the top ten. CD45RO-negative cells were positively selected for CCR7, leaving out terminally differentiated effector memory CD45RA+ cells. Specimen: naive CD8+ T cells sorted from blood. These receptors all come from a woman younger than 45 in good health.

The V call is TRBV7-9, the J call TRBJ2-5; 10 bases line up with TRBD1. The CDR3 consists of 15 residues. Germline V gene data show CDR1 as SEHNR and CDR2 as FQNEAQ (reference sequence). The J segment lost 4 bases and the V segment lost 4 bases, leaving 6 bases of the junction unmatched. The CDR3 loop is CASSSRDRGTETQYF. The CDR3 nucleotides are TGTGCCAGCAGCTCCCGGGACAGGGGTACAGAGACCCAGTACTTC.

The V gene is TRBV28, the J gene TRBJ1-5; D call uncertain. The CDR3 loop spans 13 amino acids. Germline CDR1 is MDHEN and CDR2 is SYDVKM. The V end was cut by 7 bases, the J end by 9 bases, with 16 bases between. This chain's CDR3 is CASTSPGGLPQHF. CDR3 bases: TGTGCCAGCACCAGCCCAGGAGGGTTGCCCCAGCATTTT.

The chain recombines TRBV2 with TRBJ2-1, with a weak D call TRBD1 (6 bases). Trimming pared 3 bases from V and 7 bases from J, leaving 7 bases between. Looked up from germline, CDR1 is SNHLY and CDR2 is FYNNEI. The CDR3 has 12 amino acids. CDR3 DNA sequence: TGTGCCAGCAGTGACAGGGGAAATGAGCAGTTCTTC. It codes for CASSDRGNEQFF.

A single count supports this clone. J is TRBJ2-3 and V is TRBV9; D gene uncertain. The CDR3 totals 13 residues. The V gene's germline CDR1 is SGDLS and CDR2 YYNGEE. Trimming removed 5 bases at V and 3 bases at J, with 10 bases between. The CDR3 sequence: CASSPLGTDTQYF. The CDR3 DNA sequence: TGTGCCAGCAGTCCACTTGGGACAGATACGCAGTATTTT.

This chain uses TRBV7-9 with TRBJ2-7; 7 nucleotides align to TRBD2. Germline assignment: CDR1 SEHNR and CDR2 FQNEAQ (reference sequence). The CDR3 is 13 amino acids. V lost 7 bases and J lost 6; bases outside the gene matches: 9. CDR3 DNA sequence: TGTGCCAGCACGGGAGCGGGATTCTCCGAGCAGTACTTC. Its translation: CASTGAGFSEQYF.